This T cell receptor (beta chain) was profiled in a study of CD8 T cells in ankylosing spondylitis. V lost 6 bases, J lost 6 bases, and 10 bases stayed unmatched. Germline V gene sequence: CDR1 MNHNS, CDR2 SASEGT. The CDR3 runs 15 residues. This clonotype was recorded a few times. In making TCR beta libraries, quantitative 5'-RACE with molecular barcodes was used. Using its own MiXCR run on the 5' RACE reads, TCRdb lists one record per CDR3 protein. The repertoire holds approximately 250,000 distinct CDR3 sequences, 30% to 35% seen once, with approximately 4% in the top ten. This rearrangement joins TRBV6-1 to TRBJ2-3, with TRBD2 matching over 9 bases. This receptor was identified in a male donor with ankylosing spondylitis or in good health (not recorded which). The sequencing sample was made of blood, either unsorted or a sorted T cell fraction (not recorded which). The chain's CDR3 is CASSPTSGPGDTQYF. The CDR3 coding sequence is TGTGCCAGCAGCCCCACTAGCGGGCCAGGGGATACGCAGTATTTT.